This is a list of T cell receptor beta chains from one sample in a study of cytomegalovirus exposure and HLA in healthy donors. The data were produced by immunoSEQ multiplex PCR, yet TCRdb's version contains in-frame clones alone and is incomplete. The table has approximately 50,000 clones, less than 85% seen once; the top ten hold around 8%. Sequenced: PBMCs. The source of these receptors is a man between 25 and 39 years old in good health and CMV-seropositive. CDR3s include the opening cysteine and the closing phenylalanine or tryptophan. D genes are given only for firm matches.

J gene: TRBJ2-1
V gene: TRBV7-9
D gene: NA
CDR3 protein: CASSPIGAVGDNEQFF

J gene: TRBJ1-2
V gene: TRBV4-1
D gene: TRBD1
CDR3 protein: CASSQEGQGARYGYTF

J gene: TRBJ1-2
V gene: TRBV14
D gene: NA
CDR3 protein: CASSQGGGANYGYTF

J gene: TRBJ2-3
V gene: TRBV7-9
D gene: NA
CDR3 protein: CASSPGQLTDTQYF

J gene: TRBJ2-1
V gene: TRBV5-4
D gene: TRBD1
CDR3 protein: CASSSRDRGGHEQFF

J gene: TRBJ1-4
V gene: TRBV16
D gene: NA
CDR3 protein: CASSRGPPTNEKLFF

J gene: TRBJ1-5
V gene: TRBV18
D gene: TRBD1
CDR3 protein: CASSPPGQVNQPQHF

J gene: TRBJ1-6
V gene: TRBV18
D gene: NA
CDR3 protein: CASPPGVRSSYNSPLHF

J gene: TRBJ2-7
V gene: TRBV2
D gene: NA
CDR3 protein: CASTPPRGVNEQYF

J gene: TRBJ2-7
V gene: TRBV9
D gene: NA
CDR3 protein: CASSVGHAYNEQYF

J gene: TRBJ2-3
V gene: TRBV11-3
D gene: TRBD1
CDR3 protein: CASSPRQGGTDTQYF

J gene: TRBJ2-3
V gene: TRBV13
D gene: TRBD2
CDR3 protein: CASSLVSSGPGDAQYF

J gene: TRBJ2-7
V gene: TRBV7-2
D gene: TRBD2
CDR3 protein: CASSGGGISYEQYF

J gene: TRBJ1-6
V gene: TRBV19
D gene: NA
CDR3 protein: CASSIRPGSSYNSPLHF

J gene: TRBJ1-2
V gene: TRBV6-1
D gene: NA
CDR3 protein: CASRGTAGSRGGYTF

J gene: TRBJ1-1
V gene: TRBV9
D gene: TRBD1
CDR3 protein: CASGRDRGEAFF

J gene: TRBJ2-7
V gene: TRBV5-1
D gene: NA
CDR3 protein: CASRPGSSEREQYF

J gene: TRBJ2-7
V gene: TRBV4-2
D gene: TRBD2
CDR3 protein: CASSQGLAGEDEQYF

J gene: TRBJ2-7
V gene: TRBV10-3
D gene: TRBD1
CDR3 protein: CAISGSRDRDAYEQYF

J gene: TRBJ1-3
V gene: TRBV19
D gene: NA
CDR3 protein: CASSKGSAGNTIYF

J gene: TRBJ2-5
V gene: TRBV5-1
D gene: NA
CDR3 protein: CASSFGPPPQETQYF

J gene: TRBJ1-1
V gene: TRBV29-1
D gene: NA
CDR3 protein: CSADSAVMNTEAFF

J gene: TRBJ1-2
V gene: TRBV28
D gene: NA
CDR3 protein: CASRTTSGYGYTF

J gene: TRBJ1-1
V gene: TRBV19
D gene: NA
CDR3 protein: CASGEAKFF

J gene: TRBJ2-5
V gene: TRBV2
D gene: NA
CDR3 protein: CASSVDRAGQETQYF

J gene: TRBJ1-2
V gene: TRBV30
D gene: NA
CDR3 protein: CAWSPRSDGYTF

J gene: TRBJ1-1
V gene: TRBV10-3
D gene: NA
CDR3 protein: CAITKQSNTEAFF

J gene: TRBJ2-7
V gene: TRBV2
D gene: NA
CDR3 protein: CASSGGTNYEQYF

J gene: TRBJ2-1
V gene: TRBV27
D gene: TRBD1
CDR3 protein: CASSLLVGTGPYNEQFF

J gene: TRBJ1-1
V gene: TRBV30
D gene: TRBD1
CDR3 protein: CAWSRTDRDNTEAFF

J gene: TRBJ1-3
V gene: TRBV4-1
D gene: NA
CDR3 protein: CASSQEAAGANSGNTIYF

J gene: TRBJ1-5
V gene: TRBV5-4
D gene: NA
CDR3 protein: CASSLGGNSNQPQHF

J gene: TRBJ2-1
V gene: TRBV5-3
D gene: NA
CDR3 protein: CARSLERSWGLDEQFF

J gene: TRBJ2-3
V gene: TRBV6-4
D gene: TRBD2
CDR3 protein: CASSPHRGGADTQYF

J gene: TRBJ2-5
V gene: TRBV11-2
D gene: TRBD1
CDR3 protein: CASSPTGIRETQYF

J gene: TRBJ2-7
V gene: TRBV11-2
D gene: TRBD1
CDR3 protein: CASRTLSGQGPEQYF

J gene: TRBJ2-3
V gene: TRBV7-9
D gene: TRBD1
CDR3 protein: CASSHQTGPAADTQYF

J gene: TRBJ2-3
V gene: TRBV25-1
D gene: NA
CDR3 protein: CASSQSTDTQYF

J gene: TRBJ1-2
V gene: TRBV27
D gene: NA
CDR3 protein: CARDRGVGGYTF

J gene: TRBJ2-3
V gene: TRBV6-4
D gene: TRBD2
CDR3 protein: CASSVGGATDTQYF

J gene: TRBJ1-1
V gene: TRBV7-8
D gene: NA
CDR3 protein: CASSLGGGAYEAFF

J gene: TRBJ2-7
V gene: TRBV7-2
D gene: NA
CDR3 protein: CASSSGLVEQYF

J gene: TRBJ1-6
V gene: TRBV7-9
D gene: NA
CDR3 protein: CASSRAGGEDNSPLHF

J gene: TRBJ2-7
V gene: TRBV5-1
D gene: TRBD2
CDR3 protein: CASSLAGSRGYEQYF

J gene: TRBJ1-2
V gene: TRBV7-2
D gene: TRBD1
CDR3 protein: CASSLARGPTF

J gene: TRBJ2-5
V gene: TRBV15
D gene: NA
CDR3 protein: CATSRDLTPRRPQYF

J gene: TRBJ2-1
V gene: TRBV21-1
D gene: NA
CDR3 protein: CASGTETIRWLYNEQFF

J gene: TRBJ1-6
V gene: TRBV28
D gene: TRBD1
CDR3 protein: CAIPGTGNSPLHF

J gene: TRBJ2-1
V gene: TRBV27
D gene: TRBD2
CDR3 protein: CASSSPTSGGFGEQFF

J gene: TRBJ2-5
V gene: TRBV6-1
D gene: NA
CDR3 protein: CAGQDRRETQYF

J gene: TRBJ2-3
V gene: TRBV5-1
D gene: TRBD1
CDR3 protein: CASSPGQESTDTQYF

J gene: TRBJ2-1
V gene: TRBV5-1
D gene: TRBD2
CDR3 protein: CASTTGGYNEQFF

J gene: TRBJ2-2
V gene: TRBV18
D gene: TRBD1
CDR3 protein: CASSPLLGQLKDTGELFF

J gene: TRBJ2-7
V gene: TRBV7-6
D gene: NA
CDR3 protein: CASSLAFPDSPSHYEQYF

J gene: TRBJ2-6
V gene: TRBV13
D gene: NA
CDR3 protein: CASSLGMGPSWAGANVLTF

J gene: TRBJ2-1
V gene: TRBV7-3
D gene: TRBD1
CDR3 protein: CASSAGGTGGRYEQFF

J gene: TRBJ2-7
V gene: TRBV19
D gene: TRBD1
CDR3 protein: CASSLRQGNYEQYF

J gene: TRBJ1-1
V gene: TRBV6-1
D gene: NA
CDR3 protein: CASSEATLREAFF

J gene: TRBJ1-4
V gene: TRBV9
D gene: TRBD1
CDR3 protein: CASSGNTGGSNEKLFF

J gene: TRBJ1-2
V gene: TRBV2
D gene: NA
CDR3 protein: CASSDLRAYGYTF